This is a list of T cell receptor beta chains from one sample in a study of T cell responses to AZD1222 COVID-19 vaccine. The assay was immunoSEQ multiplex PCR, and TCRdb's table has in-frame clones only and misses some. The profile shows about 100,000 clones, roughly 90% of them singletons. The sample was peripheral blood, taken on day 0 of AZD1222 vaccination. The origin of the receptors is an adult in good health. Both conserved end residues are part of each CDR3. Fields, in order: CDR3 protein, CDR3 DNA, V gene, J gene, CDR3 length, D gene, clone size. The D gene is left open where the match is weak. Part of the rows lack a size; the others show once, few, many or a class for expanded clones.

CDR3: CASSDDRGLNYGYTF
DNA: TGTGCCAGCAGTGACGACAGGGGTCTTAACTATGGCTACACCTTC
V: TRBV25-1
J: TRBJ1-2
length: 15
D: TRBD1
size: .

CDR3: CASSTTTPGRTEAFF
DNA: TGTGCCAGTAGTACTACCACGCCGGGACGCACTGAAGCTTTCTTT
V: TRBV19
J: TRBJ1-1
length: 15
D: .
size: .

CDR3: CASRILRTTGYEQYF
DNA: TGTGCCAGCAGGATCCTGCGGACGACAGGCTACGAGCAGTACTTC
V: TRBV21-1
J: TRBJ2-7
length: 15
D: .
size: .

CDR3: CASSISTGTVSGANVLTF
DNA: TGTGCCAGTAGTATATCGACAGGGACCGTCTCTGGGGCCAACGTCCTGACTTTC
V: TRBV19
J: TRBJ2-6
length: 18
D: TRBD1
size: .

CDR3: CASSSDRNYGYTF
DNA: TGTGCCAGTAGTAGTGACAGGAATTATGGCTACACCTTC
V: TRBV19
J: TRBJ1-2
length: 13
D: .
size: .

CDR3: CASSLALNYGYTF
DNA: TGTGCCAGCAGCTTAGCACTAAACTATGGCTACACCTTC
V: TRBV7-2
J: TRBJ1-2
length: 13
D: .
size: .

CDR3: CASTQDRGNTIYF
DNA: TGTGCCAGCACTCAGGACAGGGGAAACACCATATATTTT
V: TRBV12-3/TRBV12-4
J: TRBJ1-3
length: 13
D: TRBD1
size: .

CDR3: CATSVQGFPGELFF
DNA: TGTGCCACCAGTGTACAGGGGTTCCCCGGGGAGCTGTTTTTT
V: TRBV24-1
J: TRBJ2-2
length: 14
D: TRBD1
size: .

CDR3: CASSAGTGYGQPQHF
DNA: TGTGCCAGTAGCGCGGGGACAGGGTACGGTCAGCCCCAGCATTTT
V: TRBV19
J: TRBJ1-5
length: 15
D: TRBD1
size: .

CDR3: CASSYRDRVHTEAFF
DNA: TGTGCCAGCAGTTACCGGGACAGGGTTCACACTGAAGCTTTCTTT
V: TRBV6-2/TRBV6-3
J: TRBJ1-1
length: 15
D: TRBD1
size: .

CDR3: CASSQLANEQFF
DNA: TGTGCCAGCAGCCAACTAGCCAATGAGCAGTTCTTC
V: TRBV3-1/TRBV3-2
J: TRBJ2-1
length: 12
D: .
size: .

CDR3: CASSLAIRNQPQHF
DNA: TGTGCCAGCAGCTTAGCCATACGCAATCAGCCCCAGCATTTT
V: TRBV5-6
J: TRBJ1-5
length: 14
D: .
size: .

CDR3: CAGIQGPYEQYF
DNA: TGTGCTGGGATACAGGGGCCCTACGAGCAGTACTTC
V: TRBV30
J: TRBJ2-7
length: 12
D: TRBD1
size: .

CDR3: CASSGWGGSQGQPQHF
DNA: TGTGCCAGCAGTGGATGGGGAGGGTCGCAAGGTCAGCCCCAGCATTTT
V: TRBV6-1
J: TRBJ1-5
length: 16
D: .
size: few

CDR3: CATSRRTGSVEKLFF
DNA: TGTGCCACCAGCAGACGGACAGGGTCGGTTGAAAAACTGTTTTTT
V: TRBV15
J: TRBJ1-4
length: 15
D: TRBD1
size: .

CDR3: CASSFWLGTNYGYTF
DNA: TGTGCCAGCAGCTTTTGGTTGGGTACCAACTATGGCTACACCTTC
V: TRBV11-2
J: TRBJ1-2
length: 15
D: .
size: few

CDR3: CASSLEGHSNQPQHF
DNA: TGTGCCAGCAGCTTAGAGGGCCATAGCAATCAGCCCCAGCATTTT
V: TRBV7-2
J: TRBJ1-5
length: 15
D: .
size: .

CDR3: CASSESFRDVDTQYF
DNA: TGTGCCAGCAGTGAATCGTTCAGGGACGTAGATACGCAGTATTTT
V: TRBV25-1
J: TRBJ2-3
length: 15
D: .
size: few

CDR3: CASSPQRTMNTEAFF
DNA: TGTGCCAGCAGCCCCCAACGGACCATGAACACTGAAGCTTTCTTT
V: TRBV7-8
J: TRBJ1-1
length: 15
D: .
size: .

CDR3: CASSVEGRPNYGYTF
DNA: TGTGCCAGCAGCGTAGAGGGCAGGCCTAACTATGGCTACACCTTC
V: TRBV9
J: TRBJ1-2
length: 15
D: .
size: .

CDR3: CATSRQGADPLHF
DNA: TGTGCCACCTCTAGACAGGGGGCTGACCCCCTCCACTTT
V: TRBV18
J: TRBJ1-6
length: 13
D: TRBD1
size: .

CDR3: CASSIPQSYQPQHF
DNA: TGTGCCAGTAGTATCCCTCAGTCCTATCAGCCCCAGCATTTT
V: TRBV19
J: TRBJ1-5
length: 14
D: .
size: .

CDR3: CASSYSPQTGELFF
DNA: TGTGCCAGCAGTTACAGCCCACAGACCGGGGAGCTGTTTTTT
V: TRBV6-5
J: TRBJ2-2
length: 14
D: .
size: .

CDR3: CASSIDGIAYEQYF
DNA: TGTGCCAGTAGTATAGACGGAATAGCCTACGAGCAGTACTTC
V: TRBV19
J: TRBJ2-7
length: 14
D: .
size: once

CDR3: CASSKAQGTITEAFF
DNA: TGTGCCAGCAGCAAAGCGCAAGGGACGATCACTGAAGCTTTCTTT
V: TRBV21-1
J: TRBJ1-1
length: 15
D: .
size: .

CDR3: CASSLRGTGEKLFF
DNA: TGTGCCAGCAGTTTGAGGGGGACCGGAGAAAAACTGTTTTTT
V: TRBV28
J: TRBJ1-4
length: 14
D: .
size: .

CDR3: CASSSWGTYGYTF
DNA: TGTGCCAGCAGCTCATGGGGGACCTATGGCTACACCTTC
V: TRBV5-6
J: TRBJ1-2
length: 13
D: .
size: .

CDR3: CASSGPGTRPLLRQYF
DNA: TGTGCCAGCAGCGGTCCCGGGACTAGGCCACTCCTACGACAGTACTTC
V: TRBV21-1
J: TRBJ2-7
length: 16
D: .
size: .

CDR3: CASSLEGTGELFF
DNA: TGTGCCAGCAGTTTAGAGGGAACCGGGGAGCTGTTTTTT
V: TRBV12-3/TRBV12-4
J: TRBJ2-2
length: 13
D: .
size: .

CDR3: CASSAGQGADYGYTF
DNA: TGTGCCAGCAGCGCTGGACAGGGAGCGGACTATGGCTACACCTTC
V: TRBV9
J: TRBJ1-2
length: 15
D: TRBD1
size: .

CDR3: CASSLRKGGGEAFF
DNA: TGCGCCAGCAGTCTACGAAAAGGGGGGGGTGAAGCTTTCTTT
V: TRBV4-3
J: TRBJ1-1
length: 14
D: .
size: .

CDR3: CASSLASDRVAFF
DNA: TGTGCCAGCAGCTTGGCGAGTGACAGGGTAGCTTTCTTT
V: TRBV5-5
J: TRBJ1-1
length: 13
D: TRBD1
size: .

CDR3: CASRETPTGELFF
DNA: TGTGCCAGCAGGGAAACACCCACCGGGGAGCTGTTTTTT
V: TRBV11-1
J: TRBJ2-2
length: 13
D: .
size: .

CDR3: CASSLQGVSSYEQYF
DNA: TGTGCCAGCAGCCTTCAGGGGGTTAGCTCCTACGAGCAGTACTTC
V: TRBV7-2
J: TRBJ2-7
length: 15
D: TRBD1
size: .

CDR3: CAWSVGSGYTF
DNA: TGTGCCTGGAGTGTTGGAAGTGGCTACACCTTC
V: TRBV30
J: TRBJ1-2
length: 11
D: .
size: .

CDR3: CASSLAPTGGQFF
DNA: TGCGCCAGCAGCTTGGCGCCCACCGGGGGGCAGTTCTTC
V: TRBV5-1
J: TRBJ2-1
length: 13
D: .
size: .

CDR3: CASSYRGSSGNTIYF
DNA: TGTGCCAGCAGTTATCGGGGTTCCTCTGGAAACACCATATATTTT
V: TRBV6-5
J: TRBJ1-3
length: 15
D: .
size: .

CDR3: CASSFRRVGFQHF
DNA: TGTGCCAGCAGCTTCCGAAGGGTAGGTTTCCAGCATTTT
V: TRBV7-2
J: TRBJ1-5
length: 13
D: .
size: .

CDR3: CASSQGSRRGFYEQFF
DNA: TGCGCCAGCAGCCAAGGCTCTAGGCGGGGTTTCTATGAGCAGTTCTTC
V: TRBV4-3
J: TRBJ2-1
length: 16
D: .
size: .

CDR3: CASSYSKGGGEKLFF
DNA: TGTGCCAGCAGTTACTCGAAGGGGGGGGGAGAAAAACTGTTTTTT
V: TRBV6-5
J: TRBJ1-4
length: 15
D: .
size: .

CDR3: CAWKANYGYTF
DNA: TGTGCCTGGAAAGCTAACTATGGCTACACCTTC
V: TRBV30
J: TRBJ1-2
length: 11
D: .
size: .

CDR3: CASSPPVGELFF
DNA: TGTGCCAGCAGTCCCCCGGTCGGGGAGCTGTTTTTT
V: TRBV28
J: TRBJ2-2
length: 12
D: .
size: .

CDR3: CASTWGGDQPQHF
DNA: TGTGCCAGCACCTGGGGGGGGGATCAGCCCCAGCATTTT
V: TRBV12-3/TRBV12-4
J: TRBJ1-5
length: 13
D: .
size: .

CDR3: CASSIRQYNQPQHF
DNA: TGTGCCAGCAGTATACGACAGTATAATCAGCCCCAGCATTTT
V: TRBV28
J: TRBJ1-5
length: 14
D: .
size: .

CDR3: CASSGVAAYNEQFF
DNA: TGCGCCAGCAGCGGCGTAGCAGCTTACAATGAGCAGTTCTTC
V: TRBV5-1
J: TRBJ2-1
length: 14
D: .
size: .

CDR3: CASSPLGQMNTEAFF
DNA: TGTGCCAGCTCACCCCTGGGACAGATGAACACTGAAGCTTTCTTT
V: TRBV18
J: TRBJ1-1
length: 15
D: TRBD1
size: .

CDR3: CASSFSGNRGYTF
DNA: TGTGCCAGCAGCTTCTCCGGTAACCGTGGCTACACCTTC
V: TRBV11-3
J: TRBJ1-2
length: 13
D: .
size: once

CDR3: CASSFTSGSSDTQYF
DNA: TGCGCCAGCAGCTTCACTAGCGGATCGTCAGATACGCAGTATTTT
V: TRBV5-1
J: TRBJ2-3
length: 15
D: TRBD2
size: few

CDR3: CASSPTGTGGEPQHF
DNA: TGCGCCAGCAGCCCGACCGGGACAGGGGGTGAGCCCCAGCATTTT
V: TRBV5-1
J: TRBJ1-5
length: 15
D: TRBD1
size: .

CDR3: CASSQDGGPYEQYF
DNA: TGTGCCAGCAGCCAAGATGGGGGGCCCTACGAGCAGTACTTC
V: TRBV3-1/TRBV3-2
J: TRBJ2-7
length: 14
D: .
size: .

CDR3: CASSLVTPGIGGELFF
DNA: TGCGCCAGCAGCTTGGTGACACCGGGTATTGGCGGGGAGCTGTTTTTT
V: TRBV5-1
J: TRBJ2-2
length: 16
D: .
size: .

CDR3: CASSYDHSDEQFF
DNA: TGTGCCAGCAGTTACGACCACTCCGATGAGCAGTTCTTC
V: TRBV6-5
J: TRBJ2-1
length: 13
D: .
size: .